What follows are 31 T cell receptor beta chains derived from one specimen sequenced in a study of early T cells in non-severe SARS-CoV-2 infection. TCRdb analysed the 5' RACE reads with MiXCR anew, one entry per CDR3 protein. The sample has fewer than 50,000 distinct CDR3 sequences, 12% seen once. Material for sequencing was whole blood. These receptors were collected from an adult who was a healthcare worker with PCR-confirmed SARS-CoV-2 infection or an uninfected control (not recorded which).

The chain links TRBV28 to TRBJ1-5, with 11 bases lining up with TRBD1. CDR3 length equals 23 residues. Per the germline V gene, CDR1 is MDHEN and CDR2 is SYDVKM. V was clipped by 5 bases and J by 3 bases; unmatched bases: 27. In DNA form, the CDR3 reads TGTGCCAGCAGTCCCACCCCTCCGTGGACAGGGGGCATTGAGAGGATACACAATCAGCCCCAGCATTTT. This encodes CASSPTPPWTGGIERIHNQPQHF.

This clonotype has at least ten counts. This rearrangement joins TRBV7-3 to TRBJ2-3; D is perhaps TRBD1 (5 bases). V gave up 1 base and J gave up 0 bases, with 11 bases separating them. The germline gives CDR1 SGHTA, CDR2 FQGTGA. The CDR3 consists of 16 residues. CDR3 nucleotides: TGTGCCAGCAGCTTAAATGCAGGGCCTAGCACAGATACGCAGTATTTT. Its translation is CASSLNAGPSTDTQYF.

The gene calls are TRBV7-2 and TRBJ2-5, with TRBD1 identical over 10 bases. The V segment lost 2 bases and the J segment 5 bases; nucleotides outside the gene matches: 11. The CDR3 contains 17 residues. Germline V lookup: CDR1 SGHTA, CDR2 FQGNSA. The CDR3 nucleotides read TGTGCCAGCAGCTTATCGGCTCAGGACAGGGGGAGGGAGACCCAGTACTTC. Translated: CASSLSAQDRGRETQYF. The variable domain in full, completed from reference TRBV7-2 and TRBJ2-5, reads GAGVSQSPSNKVTEKGKDVELRCDPISGHTALYWYRQSLGQGLEFLIYFQGNSAPDKSGLPSDRFSAERTGGSVSTLTIQRTQQEDSAVYLCASSLSAQDRGRETQYFGPGTRLLVL.

In its sample, this clonotype was seen a few times. The chain recombines TRBV10-3 with TRBJ2-7, with 7 bases aligning to TRBD2. CDR1 and CDR2 from the germline V gene are ENHRY and SYGVKD. V shed 9 bases, J shed 2 bases, and the junction held 13 bases outside the gene matches. The CDR3 covers 15 residues. The CDR3 sequence: CAMAPGLRDAYEQYF. CDR3 nucleotides: TGTGCCATGGCTCCGGGACTAAGGGATGCCTACGAGCAGTACTTC.

This clonotype was found a few times. This chain connects TRBV24-1 to TRBJ2-2, with 9 bases lining up with TRBD1. J was trimmed by 3 bases and V by 6 bases; bases with no gene match: 4. CDR1 is KGHDR and CDR2 is SFDVKD in the germline V gene. The CDR3 contains 15 residues. CDR3: CATSKQGADTGELFF. CDR3 bases: TGTGCCACCAGTAAACAGGGGGCGGACACCGGGGAGCTGTTTTTT.

This clonotype was seen ten or more times. The rearrangement uses TRBV11-2 and TRBJ1-6; D unclear. The CDR3 is 13 residues long. Germline CDR1 is SGHAT and CDR2 is FQNNGV. V gave up 3 bases and J gave up 5 bases, with 5 bases separating them. CDR3 loop: CASSFGDNSPLHF. CDR3 bases: TGTGCCAGCAGCTTTGGGGATAATTCACCCCTCCACTTT. The whole variable domain, filled in from reference TRBV11-2 and TRBJ1-6, reads EAGVAQSPRYKIIEKRQSVAFWCNPISGHATLYWYQQILGQGPKLLIQFQNNGVVDDSQLPKDRFSAERLKGVDSTLKIQPAKLEDSAVYLCASSFGDNSPLHFGNGTRLTVT.

The V and J genes are TRBV21-1 and TRBJ2-1. TRBV21-1 is a pseudogene. The CDR3 is made up of 13 amino acids. CDR3 in amino acids: CASSSGRGDEQFF. In DNA, the CDR3 is TGTGCCAGCAGCAGCGGACGCGGAGATGAGCAGTTCTTC.

In its sample, this clonotype was seen many times. The rearrangement links TRBV14 to TRBJ2-6; D remains unclear. The CDR3 consists of 15 residues. Trimming took 3 bases from V and 1 from J, leaving 7 bases between them. Germline V lookup: CDR1 SGHDN, CDR2 FVKESK. Here the CDR3 reads CASSQLGSGANVLTF. Written as DNA, the CDR3 is TGTGCCAGCAGCCAGCTTGGATCTGGGGCCAACGTCCTGACTTTC.

The rearrangement joins TRBV15 to TRBJ1-1; no firm D call. In germline, CDR1 is LNHNV, CDR2 YYDKDF (reference sequence). V was shortened by 0 bases and J by 4 bases, with 6 bases between the two germline ends. The CDR3 consists of 13 residues. Here the CDR3 DNA reads TGTGCCACCAGCAGAGAAGGAAGCACTGAAGCTTTCTTT. This gives the protein CATSREGSTEAFF. Together with reference TRBV15 and TRBJ1-1, the CDR3 gives the full variable domain: DAMVIQNPRYQVTQFGKPVTLSCSQTLNHNVMYWYQQKSSQAPKLLFHYYDKDFNNEADTPDNFQSRRPNTSFCFLDIRSPGLGDTAMYLCATSREGSTEAFFGQGTRLTVV.

There are many counts of this clonotype. This sequence joins TRBV6-2 or TRBV6-3 and TRBJ2-3; D not certain. This CDR3 is 14 amino acids long. Germline-derived CDR1 and CDR2 are MNHEY and SVGEGT. V lost 6 bases, J lost 0 bases, and 10 bases lay in between. The CDR3, as DNA: TGTGCCAGCAGGCCCAGTACCAGCACAGATACGCAGTATTTT. This translates into CASRPSTSTDTQYF.

This clonotype was counted ten times or more. V usage is TRBV11-2 and J usage is TRBJ2-7; D may match TRBD1 or TRBD2 (5 bases each). Per germline, CDR1 SGHAT and CDR2 FQNNGV. The CDR3 has 14 residues. The V gene lost 7 bases and the J gene lost 3 bases, with 16 bases spanning the gap. The chain's CDR3 is CASKAPGRFYEQYF. In DNA form, the CDR3 reads TGTGCCAGCAAGGCTCCGGGACGGTTCTACGAGCAGTACTTC.

This chain uses TRBV6-5 with TRBJ2-3; possibly TRBD2 for D (6 bases). Germline CDR1 is MNHEY and CDR2 is SVGAGI. V lost 2 bases to trimming and J lost 11 bases, with 14 bases between them. The CDR3 loop spans 13 amino acids. The CDR3 here is CASSYGLAGGQYF. Here the CDR3 DNA reads TGTGCCAGCAGTTACGGTCTAGCCGGGGGGCAGTATTTT.

In this sample, this clonotype turned up a few times. The J gene is TRBJ2-7, the V gene TRBV20-1, with 8 bases that match TRBD1. The germline CDR1 and CDR2 sequences are DFQATT and SNEGSKA (reference sequence). The CDR3 length is 15 residues. Germline trimming cut 0 bases from V and 1 base from J; bases unmatched to any gene: 5. CDR3 sequence (DNA): TGCAGTGCTAGAGAGAGACAGGGGTTATCCTACGAGCAGTACTTC. Amino acid sequence: CSARERQGLSYEQYF.

In its sample, this clonotype was seen a few times. This chain joins TRBV11-2 and TRBJ2-1, with D perhaps assigned TRBD1 or TRBD2 (5 bases each). The V gene lost 5 bases and the J gene lost 6 bases, with 14 bases spanning the gap. In germline, CDR1 is SGHAT, CDR2 FQNNGV. CDR3 length: 14 amino acids. The CDR3 region is CASSPRDGSNEQFF. Written as DNA, the CDR3 is TGTGCCAGCAGCCCTCGGGACGGCTCCAATGAGCAGTTCTTC.

The rearrangement joins TRBV29-1 to TRBJ1-2; no firm D call. The CDR3 is 14 residues long. Trimming removed 3 bases at V and 0 bases at J, with 11 bases between. The germline V gene encodes CDR1 SQVTM and CDR2 ANQGSEA. CDR3 nucleotide sequence: TGCAGCGTTGACCTCGGCAGAGCTAACTATGGCTACACCTTC. Translation: CSVDLGRANYGYTF.

This clonotype was seen many times. J is TRBJ1-4 and V is TRBV19; no reliable D call. In germline, CDR1 is LNHDA, CDR2 SQIVND (reference sequence). The CDR3 is made up of 16 amino acids. The V and J ends lost 4 bases and 0 bases respectively, with 12 bases between them. The CDR3 sequence is CASSKARIATNEKLFF. The CDR3 DNA sequence: TGTGCCAGTAGTAAAGCTCGGATTGCAACTAATGAAAAACTGTTTTTT.

This clonotype was detected ten times or more. The V call is TRBV20-1, the J call TRBJ2-7; 9 bases are shared with TRBD2. The CDR3 sequence is 16 residues long. Germline lookup yields CDR1 DFQATT and CDR2 SNEGSKA (reference sequence). The V segment lost 0 bases and the J segment 2 bases; nucleotides outside the gene matches: 8. CDR3 residues: CSARDLTREGPYEQYF. The CDR3 nucleotides are TGCAGTGCTAGAGATCTAACGCGGGAGGGCCCCTACGAGCAGTACTTC.

This rearrangement joins TRBV6-5 to TRBJ1-4; D call uncertain. The V end was cut by 7 bases, the J end by 10 bases, with 16 bases between. The CDR3 runs 13 residues. CDR1 is MNHEY, CDR2 SVGAGI, per germline. CDR3 loop: CASTRYEGGKLFF. The CDR3 region has the DNA TGTGCCAGCACCCGGTATGAGGGCGGAAAACTGTTTTTT.

This clonotype came up a few times. This sequence joins TRBV12-3 or TRBV12-4 and TRBJ1-2; perhaps TRBD1 as D (6 bases). Trimming stripped 6 bases from V and 4 bases from J, with 12 bases between. The CDR3 loop spans 13 amino acids. DNA for the CDR3: TGTGCCAGCAGCGGGACACCAGTCTATGGCTACACCTTC. Protein: CASSGTPVYGYTF.

The chain is built from TRBV6-2 or TRBV6-3 and TRBJ2-7, with D perhaps matching TRBD2 (6 bases). The V gene's germline CDR1 is MNHEY and CDR2 SVGEGT. This CDR3 has 15 residues. Trimming took 4 bases from V and 3 from J, leaving 16 bases between them. The DNA for the CDR3 is TGTGCCAGCAGTTCAGGACTATATTCAATCTACGAGCAGTACTTC. Translation gives CASSSGLYSIYEQYF.

This clonotype has just a few counts. The chain links TRBV25-1 to TRBJ1-4; D unclear. The CDR3 spans 15 residues. Germline assignment: CDR1 MGHDK and CDR2 SYGVNS. The V end was cut by 1 base, the J end by 8 bases, with 14 bases between. CDR3 DNA sequence: TGTGCCAGCAGTGAATCGTGGGAGGGCGCCGAAAAACTGTTTTTT. This sequence encodes CASSESWEGAEKLFF.

This clonotype was seen only a few times. The rearrangement joins TRBV15 to TRBJ2-7; TRBD1 aligns across 9 bases. With 1 base clipped from V and 5 bases from J, the junction kept 9 bases outside the gene matches. The CDR3 runs 16 residues. The germline V gene encodes CDR1 LNHNV and CDR2 YYDKDF (reference sequence). Here the CDR3 reads CATSRAGWGQGNEQYF. CDR3 sequence (DNA): TGTGCCACCAGCAGAGCTGGCTGGGGACAGGGAAACGAGCAGTACTTC.

This chain links TRBV18 with TRBJ1-5; TRBD1 is a possible D gene (5 bases). CDR3 length: 13 residues. Trimming removed 5 bases at V and 8 bases at J, with 13 bases between. The V gene's germline CDR1 is KGHSH and CDR2 LQKENI. CDR3 loop: CASSSHLGEPQHF. The CDR3 DNA sequence: TGTGCCAGCTCATCACATCTGGGGGAGCCCCAGCATTTT.

Points on this clonotype: The germline gene is not matched at one end of the junction; a read error may be the cause. The chain combines TRBV3-1 with TRBJ1-6, with 7 bases that match TRBD1. The CDR3 extends over 13 amino acids. Germline CDR1 LGHDT, CDR2 YNNKEL (reference sequence). In DNA form, the CDR3 reads TGTGCCAGCAGGGGGACAGTCGATTCACTCCTCCACTTT. As protein: CASRGTVDSLLHF.

This clonotype appeared many times. The chain carries TRBV7-2 and TRBJ2-1; D remains ambiguous. The germline V gene has CDR1 SGHTA and CDR2 FQGNSA. V was trimmed by 2 bases and J by 9 bases, leaving 11 bases between them. CDR3 length equals 13 residues. CDR3 sequence: CASSLTISREQFF. As DNA, the CDR3 is TGTGCCAGCAGCTTAACTATCTCTCGTGAGCAGTTCTTC.

V is TRBV20-1 and J is TRBJ2-3; TRBD2 might be the D (5 bases). V lost 5 bases and J lost 1, with 7 bases in between. In germline, CDR1 is DFQATT, CDR2 SNEGSKA (reference sequence). The CDR3 is made up of 12 amino acids. The CDR3 nucleotides are TGCAGTGCTTTCGGGGGCACAGATACGCAGTATTTT. This gives the protein CSAFGGTDTQYF.

The rearrangement joins TRBV4-3 to TRBJ2-2; 14 bases align to TRBD2. The germline V gene encodes CDR1 LGHNA and CDR2 YSLEER. Unmatched junction bases numbered 2, after V lost 4 bases and J lost 1 base. This CDR3 is 17 amino acids long. The CDR3 DNA reads TGCGCCAGCAGCCCAGGACTAGCGGGAGGGAACACCGGGGAGCTGTTTTTT. It specifies CASSPGLAGGNTGELFF.

There are a few counts of this clonotype. The chain couples TRBV12-3 or TRBV12-4 to TRBJ2-4; possibly TRBD1 for D (7 bases). The ends were cut back, 4 bases at V and 1 base at J, with 11 bases in the middle. The length of the CDR3 is 15 residues. This CDR3 reads CASSWDSGAKNIQYF. The CDR3 DNA follows: TGTGCCAGCAGTTGGGACAGCGGGGCCAAAAACATTCAGTACTTC.

Judged by abundance, this clonotype is medium-sized. CDR3 coding DNA: TGTGCCAGCAGCCATGACAGGGGAGGATACTATGGCTACACCTTC. This sequence encodes CASSHDRGGYYGYTF. The chain employs TRBV14 and TRBJ1-2, with 8 bases aligning to TRBD1. Germline trimming cut 3 bases from V and 3 bases from J; bases unmatched to any gene: 6. Germline V lookup: CDR1 SGHDN, CDR2 FVKESK. The CDR3 runs 15 residues.

The table lists this clonotype with a few counts. The rearrangement links TRBV7-2 to TRBJ2-1; 8 bases are shared with TRBD1. The CDR3 is made up of 13 amino acids. CDR1 and CDR2 from the germline V gene are SGHTA and FQGNSA. Unmatched junction bases numbered 7, after V lost 5 bases and J lost 10 bases. CDR3 sequence: CASSMDRAGEQFF. DNA of the CDR3: TGTGCCAGCAGCATGGACAGGGCCGGGGAGCAGTTCTTC.

This clonotype occurred many times. The CDR3 reads CASSRRQGRNSNYGYTF. In nucleotides, the CDR3 is TGTGCCAGCAGTCGGAGACAGGGGAGGAATTCTAACTATGGCTACACCTTC. The chain joins TRBV12-3 or TRBV12-4 to TRBJ1-2; 8 positions agree with TRBD1. The CDR3 consists of 17 residues. Germline trimming cut 5 bases from V and 0 bases from J; bases unmatched to any gene: 11.